A selection of T cell receptor beta chains follows, all from one sample in a study of cytomegalovirus exposure and HLA in healthy donors. Sequenced by immunoSEQ multiplex PCR; TCRdb stores in-frame clones only, minus some. The table lists some 140,000 clones, about 9.1% of them singletons. Sequenced input: PBMCs. The receptor set was obtained from a woman aged 40 to 55 in good health and CMV-seropositive. CDR3s include the opening cysteine and the closing phenylalanine or tryptophan. D genes are given only for firm matches. Rows may omit the clone size; those that give it use once, few, many or a size class.

TRBJ2-7 | - | TRBV7-8 | TRBD2 | CASSRGLAGPHYEQYF | TGTGCCAGCAGCCGGGGACTAGCGGGGCCACACTACGAGCAGTACTTC
TRBJ2-1 | many | TRBV25-1 | TRBD2 | CASSDLLRGGPNEQFF | TGTGCCAGCAGTGATCTTCTGCGGGGGGGCCCTAATGAGCAGTTCTTC
TRBJ1-1 | - | TRBV7-4 | TRBD1 | CASSPGDRAAEAFF | TGTGCCAGCAGCCCAGGGGACAGGGCCGCTGAAGCTTTCTTT
TRBJ1-2 | few | TRBV19 | TRBD1 | CASSMGQVLPTNYGYTF | TGTGCCAGTAGTATGGGACAGGTCCTACCGACTAACTATGGCTACACCTTC
TRBJ1-1 | few | TRBV2 | - | CASSGSGGQALNTEAFF | TGTGCCAGCAGTGGCTCTGGTGGCCAGGCGCTTAACACTGAAGCTTTCTTT
TRBJ1-5 | few | TRBV6-1 | TRBD1 | CASSPRQGLQPQHF | TGTGCCAGCAGTCCTAGACAGGGCCTCCAGCCCCAGCATTTT
TRBJ2-5 | few | TRBV9 | - | CASSVAAGEETQYF | TGTGCCAGCAGCGTAGCGGCAGGGGAAGAGACCCAGTACTTC
TRBJ1-1 | - | TRBV19 | TRBD1 | CASKRQGANPEAFF | TGTGCCAGTAAAAGACAGGGGGCGAACCCCGAAGCTTTCTTT
TRBJ1-1 | - | TRBV6-1 | - | CASIATKNTEAFF | TGTGCCAGCATCGCCACTAAGAACACTGAAGCTTTCTTT
TRBJ1-6 | - | TRBV6-1 | TRBD1 | CASSGQGASDSPLHF | TGTGCCAGCAGTGGACAGGGGGCCAGTGATTCACCCCTCCACTTT
TRBJ1-2 | - | TRBV6-1 | - | CASRHDSYGYTF | TGTGCCAGCAGACATGACAGCTATGGCTACACCTTC
TRBJ1-5 | few | TRBV19 | TRBD1 | CASRIGFEGAGGNQPQHF | TGTGCCAGTAGGATCGGTTTCGAGGGGGCAGGGGGCAATCAGCCCCAGCATTTT
TRBJ2-5 | few | TRBV2 | TRBD1 | CASSARQGATETQYF | TGTGCCAGCAGTGCCCGGCAGGGGGCCACGGAGACCCAGTACTTC
TRBJ1-3 | many | TRBV5-6 | - | CASSLTGSSGNTIYF | TGTGCCAGCAGCTTAACGGGGAGCTCTGGAAACACCATATATTTT
TRBJ2-3 | - | TRBV19 | TRBD2 | CASSMERGASTDTQYF | TGTGCCAGTAGTATGGAGCGGGGGGCTAGCACAGATACGCAGTATTTT
TRBJ2-7 | - | TRBV6-6 | - | CASSYQGRLSGEQYF | TGTGCCAGCAGTTACCAAGGAAGGTTGAGCGGCGAGCAGTACTTC
TRBJ2-2 | - | TRBV2 | TRBD1 | CASSLDRGVGELFF | TGTGCCAGCAGTCTCGACAGGGGTGTCGGGGAGCTGTTTTTT
TRBJ1-2 | - | TRBV29-1 | - | CSVAPEGGYTF | TGCAGCGTTGCCCCGGAGGGTGGCTACACCTTC
TRBJ2-5 | - | TRBV5-6 | TRBD2 | CASSFVLAGIPETQYF | TGTGCCAGCAGCTTCGTTCTAGCGGGGATCCCAGAGACCCAGTACTTC
TRBJ2-1 | few | TRBV11-3 | TRBD2 | CASSLEAGPRDEQFF | TGTGCCAGCAGCTTAGAAGCGGGGCCTCGGGATGAGCAGTTCTTC
TRBJ2-5 | - | TRBV29-1 | - | CSVEKFQGGETQYF | TGCAGCGTTGAAAAGTTCCAGGGGGGAGAGACCCAGTACTTC
TRBJ2-1 | few | TRBV7-9 | - | CASRDTGSYNEQFF | TGTGCCAGCCGGGACACCGGCTCCTACAATGAGCAGTTCTTC
TRBJ2-2 | few | TRBV5-1 | - | CASSLGSVAGELFF | TGCGCCAGCAGCTTGGGCAGTGTCGCCGGGGAGCTGTTTTTT
TRBJ2-3 | few | TRBV7-2 | TRBD2 | CASSFTSGFPTDTQYF | TGTGCCAGCAGCTTCACTAGCGGGTTCCCCACAGATACGCAGTATTTT
TRBJ1-5 | few | TRBV27 | - | CASSPTVYSNQPQHF | TGTGCCAGCAGTCCGACAGTGTATAGCAATCAGCCCCAGCATTTT
TRBJ1-5 | - | TRBV5-1 | - | CASSLDGYSNQPQHF | TGCGCCAGCAGCTTGGACGGGTATAGCAATCAGCCCCAGCATTTT
TRBJ1-5 | - | TRBV10-3 | TRBD1 | CAISESGGQRNQPQHF | TGTGCCATCAGTGAGTCGGGGGGACAGCGAAATCAGCCCCAGCATTTT
TRBJ2-1 | few | TRBV7-2 | TRBD1 | CASSLTGNNEQFF | TGTGCCAGCAGCTTGACAGGGAACAATGAGCAGTTCTTC
TRBJ2-1 | few | TRBV7-9 | TRBD2 | CASSFGTSLFF | TGTGCCAGCAGCTTCGGGACTAGCCTTTTCTTC
TRBJ2-5 | - | TRBV9 | TRBD2 | CASSVATGTSGTQYF | TGTGCCAGCAGCGTAGCTACGGGAACTAGCGGGACCCAGTACTTC
TRBJ2-1 | - | TRBV7-9 | TRBD2 | CASILSSGGADEQFF | TGTGCCAGCATCCTTTCTAGCGGGGGGGCCGATGAGCAGTTCTTC
TRBJ1-3 | - | TRBV19 | TRBD1 | CASWDRGLSGSGNTIYF | TGTGCCAGCTGGGACAGGGGACTGTCAGGCTCTGGAAACACCATATATTTT
TRBJ1-2 | - | TRBV7-2 | - | CASSFGRGSGGSYGYTF | TGTGCCAGCAGCTTTGGCAGGGGTAGCGGGGGAAGCTATGGCTACACCTTC
TRBJ1-1 | - | TRBV5-1 | - | CASSPPAGLNTEAFF | TGCGCCAGCAGCCCCCCAGCGGGACTGAACACTGAAGCTTTCTTT
TRBJ1-1 | - | TRBV19 | TRBD1 | CASSIDWRGRLNSGEAFF | TGTGCCAGTAGTATAGATTGGAGGGGGCGGTTAAACAGTGGTGAAGCTTTCTTT
TRBJ1-2 | few | TRBV7-8 | - | CASSLPGGGVNF | TGTGCCAGCAGCCTCCCCGGCGGTGGTGTGAACTTC
TRBJ2-5 | few | TRBV18 | - | CASSPRMGAGETQYF | TGTGCCAGCTCACCACGGATGGGGGCAGGGGAGACCCAGTACTTC
TRBJ1-2 | few | TRBV5-5 | - | CASSQVGQLNHGYTF | TGTGCCAGCAGCCAAGTTGGACAGCTCAACCATGGCTACACCTTC
TRBJ2-3 | few | TRBV11-2 | TRBD2 | CASSLGLATDTQYF | TGTGCCAGCAGCCTTGGACTAGCAACAGATACGCAGTATTTT
TRBJ1-3 | few | TRBV9 | TRBD1 | CASSVEGGEGNTIYF | TGTGCCAGCAGCGTAGAAGGGGGCGAAGGAAACACCATATATTTT
TRBJ2-3 | - | TRBV9 | TRBD1 | CASSSRQGIITDTQYF | TGTGCCAGCAGCTCGAGACAGGGGATTATCACAGATACGCAGTATTTT
TRBJ2-3 | - | TRBV5-1 | TRBD2 | CASRGLDSTDTQYF | TGCGCCAGCAGGGGACTAGATAGCACAGATACGCAGTATTTT
TRBJ1-5 | - | TRBV6-6 | - | CASGGNQPQHF | TGTGCCAGCGGCGGAAATCAGCCCCAGCATTTT
TRBJ1-1 | few | TRBV10-3 | TRBD1 | CAIGGGQGVFRTEAFF | TGTGCCATCGGTGGGGGACAGGGGGTCTTCCGGACTGAAGCTTTCTTT
TRBJ2-1 | - | TRBV14 | TRBD2 | CASSQTRGAYNEQFF | TGTGCCAGCAGCCAGACACGGGGGGCCTACAATGAGCAGTTCTTC
TRBJ2-3 | - | TRBV4-3 | TRBD1 | CASSQDRDRTQYF | TGCGCCAGCAGCCAGGACAGGGATCGTACGCAGTATTTT
TRBJ2-5 | few | TRBV7-2 | - | CASSLARDETQYF | TGTGCCAGCAGCTTAGCCAGGGATGAGACCCAGTACTTC
TRBJ2-7 | few | TRBV7-2 | TRBD1 | CASSLNQVGDRGYEQYF | TGTGCCAGCAGCTTAAACCAGGTTGGGGACAGGGGCTACGAGCAGTACTTC
TRBJ1-3 | few | TRBV5-1 | - | CASSLLGAFGNTIYF | TGCGCCAGCAGCTTGTTGGGGGCTTTTGGAAACACCATATATTTT
TRBJ1-2 | - | TRBV6-5 | - | CASSLEGEGAYGYTF | TGTGCCAGCAGCCTCGAGGGAGAGGGAGCCTATGGCTACACCTTC
TRBJ2-5 | - | TRBV5-4 | TRBD1 | CASTVRGGQIETQYF | TGTGCCAGCACTGTGAGAGGGGGCCAGATAGAGACCCAGTACTTC
TRBJ1-1 | - | TRBV6-1 | - | CASSAENFKGAEAFF | TGTGCCAGCAGTGCCGAGAACTTCAAGGGGGCTGAAGCTTTCTTT
TRBJ1-1 | few | TRBV5-1 | - | CASSSTTNTEAFF | TGCGCCAGCAGCTCCACGACAAACACTGAAGCTTTCTTT
TRBJ2-5 | - | TRBV5-1 | - | CASSETPQETQYF | TGCGCCAGCAGCGAGACACCCCAGGAGACCCAGTACTTC
TRBJ2-2 | few | TRBV9 | TRBD2 | CASSRGGITTGELFF | TGTGCCAGCAGTCGGGGGGGGATAACGACCGGGGAGCTGTTTTTT
TRBJ2-1 | few | TRBV27 | TRBD1 | CASSPGTGMGNEQFF | TGTGCCAGCAGCCCAGGGACAGGGATGGGGAATGAGCAGTTCTTC
TRBJ2-7 | - | TRBV18 | - | CASSPPEQGPYEQYF | TGTGCCAGCTCACCACCGGAACAGGGACCCTACGAGCAGTACTTC